Listed below are T cell receptor beta chains from one sample, sequenced in a study of vaccination and CD4 T cells after COVID-19. These receptors' antigens are unknown. TCRdb used MiXCR to reprocess the PCR reads, holding one entry per CDR3 protein. The table lists approximately 11,000 distinct CDR3 sequences, roughly 31% of them singletons. Sequenced material: CD4+ T cells from blood, cultured in vitro. Source of these receptors: a human donor who had recovered from COVID-19. CDR3s include the opening cysteine and the closing phenylalanine or tryptophan. Fields, in order: clone size, V gene, D gene, J gene, CDR3 protein, CDR3 DNA. The D gene is left open where the match is weak. Clone size appears in some rows only: once, few, many, or a class for an expanded clone.

>NA|TRBV11-3|NA|TRBJ1-1
CASSLDGGRQKAFF
TGTGCCAGCAGCCTCGACGGGGGAAGACAGAAAGCTTTCTTT
>few|TRBV4-2|NA|TRBJ1-5
CASSQELDSSFVPQHF
TGTGCCAGCAGCCAAGAATTGGACAGTTCCTTCGTACCCCAGCATTTT
>few|TRBV4-3|TRBD2|TRBJ2-7
CASSQGLISDEQYF
TGCGCCAGCAGCCAGGGACTAATAAGCGACGAGCAGTACTTC
>NA|TRBV11-1|NA|TRBJ2-5
CASSLDGLPFKTQYF
TGTGCCAGCAGCTTAGACGGACTCCCTTTTAAAACCCAGTACTTC
>NA|TRBV20-1|TRBD2|TRBJ2-3
CSAIPSGSSTDTQYF
TGCAGTGCTATTCCTAGCGGGTCTAGCACAGATACGCAGTATTTT
>NA|TRBV11-3|NA|TRBJ2-5
CASSKAGETQYF
TGTGCCAGCAGCAAGGCCGGGGAGACCCAGTACTTC
>few|TRBV7-6|NA|TRBJ2-6
CASSLAGPGANVLTF
TGTGCCAGCAGCTTAGCTGGGCCTGGGGCCAACGTCCTGACTTTC
>once|TRBV10-1|TRBD1|TRBJ2-1
CASSESPTTGYEREQFF
TGCGCCAGCAGTGAGTCTCCAACGACAGGGTATGAACGTGAGCAGTTCTTC
>few|TRBV27|NA|TRBJ1-1
CASSGGGGGRTEAFF
TGTGCCAGCAGTGGTGGGGGGGGGGGCCGCACTGAAGCTTTCTTT
>NA|TRBV6-2/TRBV6-3|TRBD1|TRBJ1-1
CASSSGRRGLNTEAFF
TGTGCCAGCAGTTCCGGACGTAGGGGGCTGAACACTGAAGCTTTCTTT
>NA|TRBV7-7|TRBD2|TRBJ2-3
CASSSGLAGTDTQYF
TGTGCTAGCAGCTCCGGGTTAGCGGGAACAGATACGCAGTATTTT
>few|TRBV19|TRBD1|TRBJ1-5
CASSLGTGGRPQHF
TGTGCCAGTAGTCTGGGGACAGGGGGTCGGCCCCAGCATTTT
>NA|TRBV7-8|NA|TRBJ1-1
CASSLRTTGNTEAFF
TGTGCCAGCAGCCTCCGCACGACAGGGAACACTGAAGCTTTCTTT
>NA|TRBV20-1|TRBD1|TRBJ1-4
CSARADRDEKLFF
TGCAGTGCTAGAGCGGACAGGGACGAAAAACTGTTTTTT
>few|TRBV10-1|TRBD1|TRBJ1-1
CASSPGTGRNTEAFF
TGCGCCAGCAGTCCCGGGACAGGGCGGAACACTGAAGCTTTCTTT
>NA|TRBV6-1|TRBD1|TRBJ1-1
CASRPPGQRLNTEAFF
TGTGCCAGCAGGCCCCCGGGACAGAGGTTGAACACTGAAGCTTTCTTT
>NA|TRBV7-2|NA|TRBJ2-1
CASSRGRQFGEQFF
TGTGCCAGCAGCCGGGGGCGGCAGTTTGGTGAGCAGTTCTTC
>few|TRBV7-9|NA|TRBJ1-1
CASRLGVGGTEAFF
TGTGCCAGCAGGTTGGGGGTTGGGGGAACTGAAGCTTTCTTT
>NA|TRBV6-2/TRBV6-3|TRBD2|TRBJ2-3
CASSYDVGGLTDTQYF
TGTGCCAGCAGTTACGACGTGGGAGGGTTGACAGATACGCAGTATTTT
>NA|TRBV6-5|NA|TRBJ1-2
CASSYQRTNSYGYTF
TGTGCCAGCAGCTACCAAAGGACAAATTCCTATGGCTACACCTTC